This paragraph reports one T cell receptor (beta chain). Its cognate antigen is unknown. A much larger clone is a single base away; this may be a read error. The assay was immunoSEQ multiplex PCR, and TCRdb's table has in-frame clones only and misses some. The sample holds about 120,000 clones, approximately 86% seen once. This record belongs to a study of T cell responses to AZD1222 COVID-19 vaccine. Study results and limitations: Spike-specific TCR breadth rose after two AZD1222 doses, and depth rose as well. Spike was spanned by vaccine-associated CD4 TCRs, with dominance at 160-218 and 743-854. White British donors predominated, females outnumbered males, and clonal diversity was possibly underestimated. Scientists sampled the repertoires only once the peak T cell response had passed.

CDR1 is SNHLY, CDR2 FYNNEI, per germline. CDR3 length: 11 residues. The germline V and J ends were trimmed by 5 bases and 2 bases, with 3 bases remaining between them. The starting material was peripheral blood, obtained on day 0 of AZD1222 vaccination. The clonotype originates from an adult in good health. The V call is TRBV2, the J call TRBJ1-2, with D unclear. CDR3 sequence (DNA): TGTGCCAGCAGTTTAAACTATGGCTACACCTTC. It yields the protein CASSLNYGYTF.